This entry features one T cell receptor (beta chain) sequence. Its antigen is as yet unknown. The data are from a study of chemoradiotherapy in HPV16-positive cancers. Study details: Candidate HPV-specific clones and shared TCR motifs came from a couple of HPV16-positive patients. Study-level results: Better recurrence-free survival went with HPV-responsive T-cell expansion in HPV16-positive patients.

Unmatched junction bases numbered 8, after V lost 6 bases and J lost 3 bases. The CDR3 spans 15 residues. CDR1 and CDR2 (germline): WSHSY, SAAADI. Generated by immunoSEQ multiplex PCR, the TCRdb table keeps only in-frame clones and is missing some. The sample holds about 68,000 clones; about 88% are singletons and the top ten take under 4.5%. The input for sequencing was blood, taken from a patient who underwent chemoradiotherapy. This receptor was identified in a human donor with HPV-associated anogenital cancer. The chain combines TRBV10-2 with TRBJ2-3; the match to TRBD2 covers 8 bases. The CDR3 protein is CASRGVGTRTDTQYF. The CDR3 region has the DNA TGCGCCAGCAGGGGGGTAGGGACTAGAACAGATACGCAGTATTTT.